A selection of T cell receptor beta chains follows, all from one sample in a study of blood T cell repertoires in COVID-19. The repertoire was sequenced with immunoSEQ multiplex PCR; TCRdb's copy has only in-frame clones and lacks some. The sample has approximately 70,000 clones, approximately 90% seen once. Sequenced input: peripheral blood. All receptors come from a human donor in a cohort sampled during active COVID-19. CDR3s include the opening cysteine and the closing phenylalanine or tryptophan. A D gene is named only where the DNA matches it firmly. Size is omitted from some rows. Given values are once, few, many or a class for expanded clones.

. TRBJ2-4 TRBV5-1 TRBD1 TGCGCCAGCAGCCACGACGGGACAGTATCAAGAGCCAAAAACATTCAGTACTTC CASSHDGTVSRAKNIQYF
once TRBJ2-1 TRBV7-2 TRBD2 TGTGCCAGCAGCTCTCAGCGGGGTGGGAATGAGCAGTTCTTC CASSSQRGGNEQFF
. TRBJ1-5 TRBV28 . TGTGCCAGCAGTCCATATATCCGGAGCAATCAGCCCCAGCATTTT CASSPYIRSNQPQHF
once TRBJ2-5 TRBV19 TRBD2 TGTGCCAGTAGTATAGATCTTGCAGTCTGGGGGGGGACCCAGTACTTC CASSIDLAVWGGTQYF
. TRBJ2-1 TRBV28 . TGTGCCAGCACGGGTTCGCGGGGCTCCTACAATGAGCAGTTCTTC CASTGSRGSYNEQFF
. TRBJ2-7 TRBV19 TRBD1 TGTGCCAGTAGTACCGGACAGGGGGCCTACGAGCAGTACTTC CASSTGQGAYEQYF
. TRBJ2-1 TRBV19 . TGTGCCAGTAGCGACAGGTCAGCCTACAATGAGCAGTTCTTC CASSDRSAYNEQFF
. TRBJ2-1 TRBV5-1 . TGCGCCAGCAGTGTAATATCCTACAATGAGCAGTTCTTC CASSVISYNEQFF
. TRBJ1-3 TRBV2 . TGTGCCAGCAGTGACCCCAGGGTAGTGTCGAACACCATATATTTT CASSDPRVVSNTIYF
. TRBJ2-3 TRBV7-2 TRBD2 TGTGCCAGCGCTAGCGGGAGTTGGACAGATACGCAGTATTTT CASASGSWTDTQYF
. TRBJ2-1 TRBV7-7 TRBD1 TGTGCCAGCACCTCTAAGGAGTGGGACAGGGGAAATGAGCAGTTCTTC CASTSKEWDRGNEQFF
. TRBJ2-1 TRBV5-4 . TGTGCCAGCAGCGCCCAAAGCGGCTACAATGAGCAGTTCTTC CASSAQSGYNEQFF
once TRBJ2-1 TRBV14 . TGTGCCAGCAGCCCCTATTCGGGGGTGACTAATGAGCAGTTCTTC CASSPYSGVTNEQFF
. TRBJ2-4 TRBV5-4 TRBD2 TGTGCCAGCAGCTTGGGGGGACTAGCGGGAGGCCAAAACATTCAGTACTTC CASSLGGLAGGQNIQYF
. TRBJ2-1 TRBV5-6 TRBD2 TGTGCCAGCAGCCGCAGACTAGCGACCTACAATGAGCAGTTCTTC CASSRRLATYNEQFF
. TRBJ1-5 TRBV6-1 . TGTGCCAGCAGTGAAGCAGTCCGGAATCAGCCCCAGCATTTT CASSEAVRNQPQHF
. TRBJ2-3 TRBV5-1 TRBD2 TGCGCCAGCAGCACGGGACTAGCGGGAGGGTCGGATACGCAGTATTTT CASSTGLAGGSDTQYF
once TRBJ2-1 TRBV29-1 TRBD2 TGCAGCGTTGTGGGGGGACTAGCGGGAGAGGGGTCCTACAATGAGCAGTTCTTC CSVVGGLAGEGSYNEQFF
few TRBJ1-6 TRBV28 . TGTGCCAGCAGTTTTCAGGGATTGTCGCTGGCAAGAAATTCACCCCTCCACTTT CASSFQGLSLARNSPLHF
. TRBJ2-1 TRBV27 TRBD1 TGTGCCAGCAGTTTAGGAGACAGGGGCAATGAGCAGTTCTTC CASSLGDRGNEQFF
. TRBJ2-3 TRBV6-5 TRBD2 TGTGCCAGCGCGGGAGGTGGCACAGATACGCAGTATTTT CASAGGGTDTQYF
once TRBJ2-2 TRBV10-3 . TGTGCCACCGGGTTTATACAAGGGGTTACCGGGGAGCTGTTTTTT CATGFIQGVTGELFF